This T cell receptor beta chain was captured by sequencing in a study of cytomegalovirus exposure and HLA in healthy donors. Study context: Around 190 million T cells yielded approximately 100 million unique TCR beta sequences, as an earlier analysis found. Drawn from HLA-typed donors, tens of millions of unique TCRs were held in an early data release. General study points: Later analysis identified a missense DCLRE1C variant that was linked to TCR beta V- and J-gene trimming.

This clone was detected a few times. Its specificity is not known. Amplification used 60 Vbeta primers and 13 Jbeta primers. The method was immunoSEQ multiplex PCR; TCRdb's version includes in-frame clones alone and lacks a portion of them. The repertoire consists of tens of thousands of clones, with around 76% occurring once and the leading ten covering 5.5% to 6%. The sample taken for sequencing was PBMCs. This TCR derives from a man younger than 35 in good health and CMV-seropositive.

CDR3 bases: TGTGCCACGACGGGGGTCCCATCCCCCGGGGAGCTGTTTTTT. It specifies CATTGVPSPGELFF. The genes are TRBV28 and TRBJ2-2; D is perhaps TRBD2 (6 bases). Germline CDR1 MDHEN, CDR2 SYDVKM. V was cut by 10 bases and J by 6 bases, with 18 bases left in between. CDR3 length: 14 residues.